This T cell receptor (beta chain) came from a study of regulatory T cells in long-lasting Graves disease. Overall study findings and caveats: Lower TCR diversity was seen in persistent Graves' patients than in newly diagnosed ones.

Notes on this clonotype: Its specificity is not known.

V was pared by 1 base and J by 3 bases, with 26 bases between. This CDR3 comprises 19 residues. Looked up from germline, CDR1 is SGDLS and CDR2 is YYNGEE. Time point noted: newly diagnosed GD, antithyroid drugs for less than 3 months. From PBMCs, RNA was extracted and then used to make the TCR library. Arm-PCR of CDR3 regions with iRepertoire HTBI primers generated TCR beta libraries. In TCRdb, the multiplex PCR reads were re-called with MiXCR into one record per CDR3 protein. Among over 500,000 distinct CDR3 sequences listed, 15% to 20% were seen once. The sample was also linked to a second study, of T cells in Graves' hyperthyroidism and ophthalmopathy.

The chain links TRBV9 to TRBJ2-7, with a weak D call TRBD1 (6 bases). The sample in question was peripheral blood mononuclear cells (PBMCs), obtained at new diagnosis, from a patient treated with antithyroid drugs. This sequence was found in a man aged 18 to 30 with Graves disease. CDR3 coding DNA: TGTGCCAGCAGCGTACTTGCCCCGTTTGGGGACATCCTGGTCTACGAGCAGTACTTC. The encoded protein is CASSVLAPFGDILVYEQYF.